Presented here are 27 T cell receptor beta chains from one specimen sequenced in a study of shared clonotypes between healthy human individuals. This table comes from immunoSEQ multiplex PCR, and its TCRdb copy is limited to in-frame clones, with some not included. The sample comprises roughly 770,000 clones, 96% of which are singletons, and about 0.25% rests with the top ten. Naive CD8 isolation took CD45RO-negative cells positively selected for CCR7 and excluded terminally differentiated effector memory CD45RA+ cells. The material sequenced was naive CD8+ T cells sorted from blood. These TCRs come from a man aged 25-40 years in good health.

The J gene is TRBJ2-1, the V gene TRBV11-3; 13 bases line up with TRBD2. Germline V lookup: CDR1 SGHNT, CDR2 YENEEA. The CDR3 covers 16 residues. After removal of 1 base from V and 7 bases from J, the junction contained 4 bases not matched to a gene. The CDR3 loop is CASSLGGLAGVNEQFF. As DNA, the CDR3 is TGTGCCAGCAGCTTAGGAGGACTAGCGGGAGTAAATGAGCAGTTCTTC.

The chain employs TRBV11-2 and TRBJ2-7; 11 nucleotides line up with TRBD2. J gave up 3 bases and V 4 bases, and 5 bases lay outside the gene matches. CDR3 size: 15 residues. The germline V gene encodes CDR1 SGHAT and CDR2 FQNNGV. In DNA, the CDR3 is TGTGCCAGCAGCTACGGGACTAGCGGATTCTACGAGCAGTACTTC. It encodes CASSYGTSGFYEQYF.

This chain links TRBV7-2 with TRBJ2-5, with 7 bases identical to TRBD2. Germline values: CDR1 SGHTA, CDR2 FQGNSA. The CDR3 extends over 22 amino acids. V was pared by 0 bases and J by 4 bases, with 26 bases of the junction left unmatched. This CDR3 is CASSLAPSTMREGHLSRETQYF. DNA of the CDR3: TGTGCCAGCAGCTTAGCCCCCTCCACTATGAGGGAGGGCCATTTGTCCCGAGAGACCCAGTACTTC.

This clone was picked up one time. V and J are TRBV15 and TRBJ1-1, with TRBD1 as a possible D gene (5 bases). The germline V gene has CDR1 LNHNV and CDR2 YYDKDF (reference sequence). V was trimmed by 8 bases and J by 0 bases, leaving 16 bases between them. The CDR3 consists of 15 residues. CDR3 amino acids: CATGRWGGMNTEAFF. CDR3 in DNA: TGTGCCACCGGGCGCTGGGGGGGGATGAACACTGAAGCTTTCTTT.

The CDR3 DNA follows: TGTGCCAGCAGCTTGGCGGTCTGGGATGGCTACACCTTC. Translated: CASSLAVWDGYTF. This chain joins TRBV5-4 and TRBJ1-2, with D uncertain. CDR1 is SGHNT, CDR2 YYREEE, per germline (reference sequence). The CDR3 spans 13 residues. The ends were cut back, 0 bases at V and 6 bases at J, with 9 bases in the middle.

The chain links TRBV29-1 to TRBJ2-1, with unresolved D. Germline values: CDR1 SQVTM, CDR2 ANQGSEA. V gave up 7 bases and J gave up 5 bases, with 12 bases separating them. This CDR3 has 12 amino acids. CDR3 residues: CSAYLENNEQFF. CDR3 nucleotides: TGCAGCGCTTACTTAGAAAACAATGAGCAGTTCTTC.

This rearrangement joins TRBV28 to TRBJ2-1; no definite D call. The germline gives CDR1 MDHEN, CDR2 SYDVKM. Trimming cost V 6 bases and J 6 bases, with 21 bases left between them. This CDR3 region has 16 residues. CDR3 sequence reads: CASSSPPLLARNEQFF. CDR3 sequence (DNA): TGTGCCAGCAGCTCCCCCCCCCTACTGGCCCGCAATGAGCAGTTCTTC.

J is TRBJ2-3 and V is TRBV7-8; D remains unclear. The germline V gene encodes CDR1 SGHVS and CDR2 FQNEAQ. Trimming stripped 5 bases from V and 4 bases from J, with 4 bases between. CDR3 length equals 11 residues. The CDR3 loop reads CASSPADTQYF. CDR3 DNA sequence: TGTGCCAGCAGCCCCGCAGATACGCAGTATTTT. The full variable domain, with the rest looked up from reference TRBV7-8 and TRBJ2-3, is GAGVSQSPRYKVAKRGQDVALRCDPISGHVSLFWYQQALGQGPEFLTYFQNEAQLDKSGLPSDRFFAERPEGSVSTLKIQRTQQEDSAVYLCASSPADTQYFGPGTRLTVL.

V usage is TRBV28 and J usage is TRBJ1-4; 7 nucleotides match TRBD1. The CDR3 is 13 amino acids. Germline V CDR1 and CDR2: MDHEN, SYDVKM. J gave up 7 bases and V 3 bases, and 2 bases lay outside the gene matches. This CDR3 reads CASSFRGGEKLFF. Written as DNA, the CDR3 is TGTGCCAGCAGTTTCAGGGGGGGTGAAAAACTGTTTTTT.

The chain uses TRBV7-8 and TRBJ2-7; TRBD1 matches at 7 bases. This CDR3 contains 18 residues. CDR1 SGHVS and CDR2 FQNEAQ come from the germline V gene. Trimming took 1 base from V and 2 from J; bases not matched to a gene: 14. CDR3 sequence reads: CASSLVSIGQGVAYEQYF. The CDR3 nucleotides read TGTGCCAGCAGCTTAGTATCCATCGGGCAGGGGGTCGCCTACGAGCAGTACTTC.

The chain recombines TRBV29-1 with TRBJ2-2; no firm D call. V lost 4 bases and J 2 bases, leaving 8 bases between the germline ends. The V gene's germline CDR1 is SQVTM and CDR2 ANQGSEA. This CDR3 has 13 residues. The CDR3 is CSVATINTGELFF. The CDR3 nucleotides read TGCAGCGTTGCGACAATAAACACCGGGGAGCTGTTTTTT.

For the CDR3, the DNA is TGTGCCAGCAGCTTAAAGGGACAGGGTGAGACCCAGTACTTC. This codes for CASSLKGQGETQYF. The chain joins TRBV7-9 to TRBJ2-5, with 9 nucleotides matching TRBD1. Trimming removed 2 bases from V and 5 bases from J; junction bases left unmatched: 3. The CDR3 covers 14 residues. Germline loops: CDR1 SEHNR, CDR2 FQNEAQ (reference sequence).

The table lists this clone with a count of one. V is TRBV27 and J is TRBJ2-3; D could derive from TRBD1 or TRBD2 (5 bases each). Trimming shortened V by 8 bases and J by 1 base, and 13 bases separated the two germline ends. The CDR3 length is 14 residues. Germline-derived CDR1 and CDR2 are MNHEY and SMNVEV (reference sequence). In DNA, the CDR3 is TGTGCCAGCGCTCGGGGCGGAGGCACAGATACGCAGTATTTT. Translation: CASARGGGTDTQYF.

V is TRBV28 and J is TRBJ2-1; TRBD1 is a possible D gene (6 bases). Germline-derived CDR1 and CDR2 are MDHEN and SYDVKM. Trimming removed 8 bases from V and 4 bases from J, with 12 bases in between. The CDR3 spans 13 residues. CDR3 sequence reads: CASFRDKYNEQFF. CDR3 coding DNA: TGTGCCAGCTTCCGGGACAAATACAATGAGCAGTTCTTC.

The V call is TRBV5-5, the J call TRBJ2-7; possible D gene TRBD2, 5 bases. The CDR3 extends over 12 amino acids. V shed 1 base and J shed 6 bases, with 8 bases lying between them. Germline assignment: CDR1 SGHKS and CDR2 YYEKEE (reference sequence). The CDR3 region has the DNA TGTGCCAGCAGCTTGACTAGTCGCGAGCAGTACTTC. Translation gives CASSLTSREQYF.

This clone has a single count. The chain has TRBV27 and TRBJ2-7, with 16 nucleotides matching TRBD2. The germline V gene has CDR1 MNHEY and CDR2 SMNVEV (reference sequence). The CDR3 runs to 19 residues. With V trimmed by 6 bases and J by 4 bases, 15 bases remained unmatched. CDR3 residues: CASRGLGGTSGRAWYEQYF. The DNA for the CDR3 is TGTGCCAGCAGAGGCCTTGGCGGGACTAGCGGGAGGGCCTGGTACGAGCAGTACTTC.

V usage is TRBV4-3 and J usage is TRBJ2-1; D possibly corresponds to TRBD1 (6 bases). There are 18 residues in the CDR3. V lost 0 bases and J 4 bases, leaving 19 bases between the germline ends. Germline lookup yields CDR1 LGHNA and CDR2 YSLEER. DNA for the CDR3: TGCGCCAGCAGCCAAGATCAAGTCAGGGTGGGGGCATACAATGAGCAGTTCTTC. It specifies CASSQDQVRVGAYNEQFF.

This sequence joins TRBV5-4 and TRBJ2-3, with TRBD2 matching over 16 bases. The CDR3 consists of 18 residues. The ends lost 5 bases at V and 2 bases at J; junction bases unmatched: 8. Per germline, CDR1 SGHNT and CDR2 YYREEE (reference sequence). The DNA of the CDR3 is TGTGCCAGCAGGTGGGGACTAGCGGGAGGGCCTGACACAGATACGCAGTATTTT. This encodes CASRWGLAGGPDTDTQYF.

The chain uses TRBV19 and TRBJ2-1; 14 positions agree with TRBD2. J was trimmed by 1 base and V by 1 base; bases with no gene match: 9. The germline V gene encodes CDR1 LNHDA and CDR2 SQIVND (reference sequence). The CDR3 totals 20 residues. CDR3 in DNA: TGTGCCAGTAGTATAGTGGGGACTAGCGGGAGAGGTGGGTCCTACAATGAGCAGTTCTTC. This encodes CASSIVGTSGRGGSYNEQFF.

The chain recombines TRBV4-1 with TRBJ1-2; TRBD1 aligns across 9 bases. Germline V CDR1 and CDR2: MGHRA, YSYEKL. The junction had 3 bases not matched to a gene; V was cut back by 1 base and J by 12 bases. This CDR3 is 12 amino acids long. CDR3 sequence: CASSQVGTGHTF. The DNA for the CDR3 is TGCGCCAGCAGCCAAGTAGGGACAGGGCACACCTTC.

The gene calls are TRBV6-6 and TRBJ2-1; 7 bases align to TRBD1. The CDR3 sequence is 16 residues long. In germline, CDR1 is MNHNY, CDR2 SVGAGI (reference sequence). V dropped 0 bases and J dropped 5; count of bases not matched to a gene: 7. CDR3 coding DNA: TGTGCCAGCAGTTACTCTATACCAGGGGGAAACAATGAGCAGTTCTTC. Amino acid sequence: CASSYSIPGGNNEQFF.

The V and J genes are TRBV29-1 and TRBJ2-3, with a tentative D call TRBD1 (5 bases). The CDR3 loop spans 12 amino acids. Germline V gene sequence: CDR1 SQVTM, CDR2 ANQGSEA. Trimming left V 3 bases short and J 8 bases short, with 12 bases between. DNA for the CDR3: TGCAGCGTTGAGCCGCAGGGTTTTACGCAGTATTTT. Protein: CSVEPQGFTQYF.

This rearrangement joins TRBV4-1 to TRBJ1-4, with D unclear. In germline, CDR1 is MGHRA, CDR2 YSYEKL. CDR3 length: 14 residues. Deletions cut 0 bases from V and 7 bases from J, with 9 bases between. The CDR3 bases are TGCGCCAGCAGCCAAGAATTTCCGGGTGAAAAACTGTTTTTT. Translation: CASSQEFPGEKLFF.

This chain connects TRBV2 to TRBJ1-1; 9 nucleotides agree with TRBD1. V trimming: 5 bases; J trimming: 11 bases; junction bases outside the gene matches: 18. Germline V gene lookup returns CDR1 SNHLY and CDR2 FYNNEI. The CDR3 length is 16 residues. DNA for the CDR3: TGTGCCAGCAGTCATACCGGGACAGGGTACCCTCGGCGGGCTTTCTTT. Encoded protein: CASSHTGTGYPRRAFF.

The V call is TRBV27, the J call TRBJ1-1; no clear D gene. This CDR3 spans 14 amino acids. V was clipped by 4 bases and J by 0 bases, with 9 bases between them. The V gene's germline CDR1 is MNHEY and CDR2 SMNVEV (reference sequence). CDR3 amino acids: CASSSARVNTEAFF. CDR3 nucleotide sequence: TGTGCCAGCAGTTCTGCTCGGGTGAACACTGAAGCTTTCTTT.

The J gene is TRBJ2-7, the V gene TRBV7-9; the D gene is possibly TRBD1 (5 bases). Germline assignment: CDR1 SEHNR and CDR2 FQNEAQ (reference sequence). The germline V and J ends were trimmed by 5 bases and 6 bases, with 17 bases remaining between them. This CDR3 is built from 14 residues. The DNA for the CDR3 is TGTGCCAGCAGCCTGGTTCTTCAGGGCTCCGAGCAGTACTTC. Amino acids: CASSLVLQGSEQYF. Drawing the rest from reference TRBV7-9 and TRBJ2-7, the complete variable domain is DTGVSQNPRHKITKRGQNVTFRCDPISEHNRLYWYRQTLGQGPEFLTYFQNEAQLEKSRLLSDRFSAERPKGSFSTLEIQRTEQGDSAMYLCASSLVLQGSEQYFGPGTRLTVT.

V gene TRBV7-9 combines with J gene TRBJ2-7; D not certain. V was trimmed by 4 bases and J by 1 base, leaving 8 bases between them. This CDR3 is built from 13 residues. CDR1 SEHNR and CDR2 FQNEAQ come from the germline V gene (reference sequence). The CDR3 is CASSSWMSYEQYF. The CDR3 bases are TGTGCCAGCAGCTCCTGGATGTCCTACGAGCAGTACTTC. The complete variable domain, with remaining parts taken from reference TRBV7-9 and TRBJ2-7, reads DTGVSQNPRHKITKRGQNVTFRCDPISEHNRLYWYRQTLGQGPEFLTYFQNEAQLEKSRLLSDRFSAERPKGSFSTLEIQRTEQGDSAMYLCASSSWMSYEQYFGPGTRLTVT.